This T cell receptor (beta chain) comes out of a study of blood T cell repertoires in COVID-19. CDR1 and CDR2 (germline): SGHTA, FQGTGA. Trimming removed 2 bases at V and 8 bases at J, with 16 bases between. CDR3 size: 15 residues. Profiling relied on immunoSEQ multiplex PCR, and the TCRdb table lists in-frame clones only, not all of them. The profile shows a few hundred thousand clones, about 88% of them singletons. This chain connects TRBV7-3 to TRBJ2-1, with TRBD1 as a possible D gene (6 bases). The specimen sequenced was PBMCs or T cells enriched from blood (not recorded which). The source of this sequence is a woman between 40 and 55 years old who had recovered from COVID-19. CDR3 sequence (DNA): TGTGCCAGCAGCTTAGAAGGGGGTTTAGTCTATGAGCAGTTCTTC. This encodes CASSLEGGLVYEQFF.